The 19 T cell receptor beta chains below come from one sample, sequenced in a study of OX40 agonist ivuxolimab in advanced cancers. Library generation was performed with the immunoSEQ multiplex PCR assay. Imported from immuneACCESS, the table was reduced by TCRdb to in-frame sequences with V and J called. These copies leave out some clones; in studies compared against another copy, an unresolved V gene accounts for under half, and the cause of the remainder is not known. Here the sample has about 36,000 clones; about 70% occur a single time. Roughly 20% of the sample lies in the top ten. This specimen consisted of CD4+ or CD8+ T cells sorted from blood, obtained in a trial of the OX40 agonist ivuxolimab. These receptors came from an adult with an advanced solid tumor such as melanoma, head and neck, liver or kidney cancer.

This chain connects TRBV19 to TRBJ2-2; no clear D gene. The CDR3 sequence is 16 residues long. The germline CDR1 and CDR2 sequences are LNHDA and SQIVND (reference sequence). V gave up 5 bases and J gave up 2 bases, with 15 bases separating them. The CDR3: CASSLQRTVNTGELFF. The DNA of the CDR3 is TGTGCCAGTAGTCTTCAAAGGACGGTAAACACCGGGGAGCTGTTTTTT.

The sample holds a few counts of this clone. This chain joins TRBV5-1 and TRBJ1-2; 10 bases align to TRBD1. V was clipped by 4 bases and J by 8 bases; unmatched bases: 8. CDR1 and CDR2 from the germline V gene are SGHRS and YFSETQ. The CDR3 consists of 14 residues. CDR3 bases: TGCGCCAGCAGCCCTAGACAGGGGGCGAGAGGCTACACCTTC. Translated, it gives CASSPRQGARGYTF.

J is TRBJ2-3 and V is TRBV19; D unclear. V dropped 3 bases and J dropped 0 bases, with 10 bases sitting between them. Germline values: CDR1 LNHDA, CDR2 SQIVND (reference sequence). CDR3 length: 15 amino acids. The CDR3: CASSIGSHSTDTQYF. CDR3 DNA: TGTGCCAGTAGTATCGGCAGCCATAGCACAGATACGCAGTATTTT.

V is TRBV13 and J is TRBJ1-2; D is uncertain. Germline V gene sequence: CDR1 PRHDT, CDR2 FYEKMQ (reference sequence). V dropped 5 bases and J dropped 2 bases, with 12 bases sitting between them. The CDR3 spans 14 residues. The CDR3 DNA reads as TGTGCCAGCAGCAAATACGGACGGAACTATGGCTACACCTTC. Encoded protein: CASSKYGRNYGYTF.

This clone occurred a few times. The chain employs TRBV19 and TRBJ1-2, with 10 bases that match TRBD1. The CDR3 is 14 amino acids. Germline CDR1 is LNHDA and CDR2 is SQIVND (reference sequence). V was clipped by 3 bases and J by 7 bases; unmatched bases: 5. The CDR3 loop is CASSIGTGDLGYTF. DNA for the CDR3: TGTGCCAGTAGTATTGGGACAGGGGATCTTGGCTACACCTTC.

The chain has TRBV5-1 and TRBJ2-7; 7 bases fit TRBD2. J lost 0 bases, V lost 4 bases, and 7 bases had no gene match. Per germline, CDR1 SGHRS and CDR2 YFSETQ. The CDR3 spans 15 residues. The CDR3 sequence is CASSKAGTNSYEQYF. In DNA form, the CDR3 reads TGCGCCAGCAGCAAAGCCGGGACTAACTCCTACGAGCAGTACTTC. The variable domain in full, with the rest retrieved from reference TRBV5-1 and TRBJ2-7, is KAGVTQTPRYLIKTRGQQVTLSCSPISGHRSVSWYQQTPGQGLQFLFEYFSETQRNKGNFPGRFSGRQFSNSRSEMNVSTLELGDSALYLCASSKAGTNSYEQYFGPGTRLTVT.

This chain links TRBV5-1 with TRBJ1-5; D ambiguous. The CDR3 is 14 amino acids. The germline V gene has CDR1 SGHRS and CDR2 YFSETQ. Trimming removed 4 bases at V and 2 bases at J, with 10 bases between. The CDR3 spells CASSEDGRNQPQHF. For the CDR3, the DNA is TGCGCCAGCAGCGAAGACGGACGCAATCAGCCCCAGCATTTT.

The J gene is TRBJ2-3, the V gene TRBV11-2; 14 bases are shared with TRBD2. Trimming removed 5 bases from V and 4 bases from J; junction bases left unmatched: 5. CDR3 size: 16 residues. Germline V gene sequence: CDR1 SGHAT, CDR2 FQNNGV. DNA for the CDR3: TGTGCCAGCAGCCGGACTAGCGGGGGGCCCTCAGATACGCAGTATTTT. Translated: CASSRTSGGPSDTQYF.

This chain joins TRBV11-3 and TRBJ2-5; D possibly matches TRBD1 or TRBD2 (5 bases each). This CDR3 contains 13 residues. V lost 1 base and J lost 5, with 8 bases in between. Germline assignment: CDR1 SGHNT and CDR2 YENEEA. CDR3 amino acids: CASSLAGSETQYF. The CDR3 DNA reads as TGTGCCAGCAGCTTAGCAGGGAGCGAGACCCAGTACTTC.

There are a few counts of this clone. This chain joins TRBV30 and TRBJ2-4; either TRBD1 or TRBD2 may fit D (5 bases each). Trimming took 5 bases from V and 4 from J, leaving 18 bases between them. Per germline, CDR1 GTSNPN and CDR2 SVGIG (reference sequence). The length of the CDR3 is 15 residues. The DNA of the CDR3 is TGTGCCTGGCGGGGCCACCGGGCCGTTAAAAACATTCAGTACTTC. Its translation: CAWRGHRAVKNIQYF.

This rearrangement joins TRBV20-1 to TRBJ2-5; D uncertain. The CDR3 spans 11 residues. The germline gives CDR1 DFQATT, CDR2 SNEGSKA (reference sequence). V lost 4 bases and J lost 3, with 6 bases in between. The CDR3 region has the DNA TGCAGTGCTATACGGGAAGAGACCCAGTACTTC. Translation gives CSAIREETQYF.

The rearrangement joins TRBV4-1 to TRBJ1-4; 7 nucleotides line up with TRBD1. The V segment lost 4 bases and the J segment 8 bases; nucleotides outside the gene matches: 13. CDR1 MGHRA and CDR2 YSYEKL come from the germline V gene. The CDR3 is 16 residues long. The CDR3: CASSRGPGTAGEKLFF. As DNA, the CDR3 is TGCGCCAGCAGCCGCGGCCCCGGGACAGCGGGGGAAAAACTGTTTTTT.

The chain carries TRBV5-1 and TRBJ2-1, with 12 bases aligning to TRBD1. Germline V lookup: CDR1 SGHRS, CDR2 YFSETQ. V trimming: 5 bases; J trimming: 6 bases; junction bases outside the gene matches: 6. The CDR3 sequence is 15 residues long. The CDR3 reads CASSVRDRGRNEQFF. The CDR3 DNA reads as TGCGCCAGCAGTGTTCGGGACAGGGGGCGCAATGAGCAGTTCTTC.

The chain joins TRBV7-9 to TRBJ2-5, with D perhaps matching TRBD2 (6 bases). The tail of the sequence fits TRBJ2-7 better, so the J call may be wrong. The germline CDR1 and CDR2 sequences are SEHNR and FQNEAQ (reference sequence). The CDR3 sequence is 14 residues long. The CDR3 DNA reads as TGTGCCAGCAGCTTGAGACCGGGGGTATACGAGCAGTACTTC. As protein: CASSLRPGVYEQYF.

As regards this clone: Because it lacks the conserved phenylalanine or tryptophan at the end, this CDR3 is likely a read error. The limits of the CDR3 on the DNA are not certain, so only TCRdb's listed CDR3 is given. The J gene is TRBJ2-7, the V gene TRBV23-1; TRBD1 is the table's D call and was not checked against the DNA. TRBV23-1 is marked as an open reading frame, function uncertain. 10 amino acids form the CDR3, both terminal residues included. The CDR3 reads CASSWDREGP.

The chain is built from TRBV6-5 and TRBJ2-5; the D call may be TRBD1 or TRBD2 (5 bases each). This CDR3 comprises 14 residues. The V gene's germline CDR1 is MNHEY and CDR2 SVGAGI. Trimming removed 8 bases from V and 7 bases from J, with 20 bases in between. This chain's CDR3 is CASGTGTPKGTQYF. The CDR3 DNA is TGTGCCAGCGGGACCGGGACCCCTAAGGGGACCCAGTACTTC.

V gene TRBV5-1 combines with J gene TRBJ1-3; the match to TRBD1 covers 8 bases. The germline gives CDR1 SGHRS, CDR2 YFSETQ. V lost 4 bases to trimming and J lost 1 base; unmatched junction nucleotides: 7. The CDR3 runs 16 residues. For the CDR3, the DNA is TGCGCCAGCAGCACGGGACAGGCTTCGTCTGGAAACACCATATATTTT. Encoded protein: CASSTGQASSGNTIYF.

This rearrangement joins TRBV11-2 to TRBJ2-5; TRBD2 matches at 7 bases. The germline V gene has CDR1 SGHAT and CDR2 FQNNGV. This CDR3 is 15 amino acids long. Trimming cost V 6 bases and J 4 bases; bases outside gene matches: 11. CDR3 residues: CASSLPGGGTETQYF. As DNA, the CDR3 is TGTGCCAGCAGTCTGCCCGGCGGGGGTACAGAGACCCAGTACTTC.

The rearrangement joins TRBV19 to TRBJ1-1, with unresolved D. V was cut by 10 bases and J by 3 bases, with 15 bases left in between. Germline V gene sequence: CDR1 LNHDA, CDR2 SQIVND (reference sequence). The CDR3 totals 13 residues. CDR3 sequence (DNA): TGTGCCACCGCCGGGCGCCACTACACTGAAGCTTTCTTT. Protein sequence: CATAGRHYTEAFF.